The rows below give T cell receptor beta chains drawn from one sample of a study of CD8 T cells in ankylosing spondylitis. TCRdb analysed the 5' RACE reads with MiXCR anew, one entry per CDR3 protein. The sample has under 950,000 distinct CDR3 sequences, roughly 19% seen once; the top ten hold approximately 18%. Sequenced input: blood, either unsorted or a sorted T cell fraction (not recorded which). These receptors were obtained from a male donor with ankylosing spondylitis. The CDR3 runs from the conserved cysteine through the conserved F or W. Fields, in order: CDR3 protein, CDR3 DNA, clone size, D gene, J gene, CDR3 length, V gene. A D gene is named only where the DNA matches it firmly. Clone sizes are given selectively: once, few, many, or a class where the clone is expanded.

CASSLGTSGRGTGELFF,TGTGCCAGCAGCTTAGGGACTAGCGGGAGGGGCACCGGGGAGCTGTTTTTT,many,TRBD2,TRBJ2-2,17,TRBV7-2
CSVDGGFNEQFF,TGCAGCGTTGATGGAGGGTTCAATGAGCAGTTCTTC,few,NA,TRBJ2-1,12,TRBV29-1
CASSYLGLADMMFF,TGTGCCAGCAGTTACCTGGGACTAGCGGACATGATGTTTTTT,NA,TRBD2,TRBJ2-2,14,TRBV6-5
CASSSAQQGPAYEQYF,TGTGCCAGCAGCTCCGCCCAACAGGGGCCGGCCTACGAGCAGTACTTC,few,TRBD1,TRBJ2-7,16,TRBV7-9
CASSFNWGNEQFF,TGTGCCAGCAGTTTTAATTGGGGAAATGAGCAGTTCTTC,few,NA,TRBJ2-1,13,TRBV27
CASSPPGLAVQETQYF,TGTGCCAGCAGTCCCCCGGGACTAGCGGTCCAAGAGACCCAGTACTTC,NA,TRBD2,TRBJ2-5,16,TRBV2
CASSLRTGNGNQPQHF,TGTGCCAGCAGCTTAAGGACAGGGAACGGGAATCAGCCCCAGCATTTT,NA,TRBD1,TRBJ1-5,16,TRBV7-3
CSARASGGASSYNEQFF,TGCAGTGCTAGGGCTAGCGGGGGGGCTAGCTCCTACAATGAGCAGTTCTTC,few,TRBD2,TRBJ2-1,17,TRBV20-1
CASSHRPTYTGELFF,TGTGCCAGCAGTCACCGTCCCACCTACACCGGGGAGCTGTTTTTT,NA,NA,TRBJ2-2,15,TRBV6-2/TRBV6-3
CASSFFSGYQETQYF,TGTGCCAGCAGCTTTTTTTCGGGTTATCAAGAGACCCAGTACTTC,NA,NA,TRBJ2-5,15,TRBV7-8
CASSPVGGRLTDTQYF,TGTGCCAGCTCACCCGTAGGGGGGCGACTCACAGATACGCAGTATTTT,NA,NA,TRBJ2-3,16,TRBV18
CSVEEQFSGELFF,TGCAGCGTTGAAGAGCAATTCTCCGGGGAGCTGTTTTTT,few,NA,TRBJ2-2,13,TRBV29-1
CASRAGGAASEAFF,TGTGCCAGCAGGGCTGGGGGGGCGGCAAGTGAAGCTTTCTTT,few,NA,TRBJ1-1,14,TRBV2
CASSQEGTLDSYNSPLHF,TGCGCCAGCAGCCAAGAGGGGACGCTCGACTCCTATAATTCACCCCTCCACTTT,NA,NA,TRBJ1-6,18,TRBV4-1
CASSGTTGNYNEQFF,TGTGCCAGCAGTGGAACGACAGGAAACTACAATGAGCAGTTCTTC,once,NA,TRBJ2-1,15,TRBV7-9
CASSLPRGLNQPQHF,TGTGCCAGCAGTTTACCCAGGGGGCTCAATCAGCCCCAGCATTTT,NA,TRBD1,TRBJ1-5,15,TRBV28